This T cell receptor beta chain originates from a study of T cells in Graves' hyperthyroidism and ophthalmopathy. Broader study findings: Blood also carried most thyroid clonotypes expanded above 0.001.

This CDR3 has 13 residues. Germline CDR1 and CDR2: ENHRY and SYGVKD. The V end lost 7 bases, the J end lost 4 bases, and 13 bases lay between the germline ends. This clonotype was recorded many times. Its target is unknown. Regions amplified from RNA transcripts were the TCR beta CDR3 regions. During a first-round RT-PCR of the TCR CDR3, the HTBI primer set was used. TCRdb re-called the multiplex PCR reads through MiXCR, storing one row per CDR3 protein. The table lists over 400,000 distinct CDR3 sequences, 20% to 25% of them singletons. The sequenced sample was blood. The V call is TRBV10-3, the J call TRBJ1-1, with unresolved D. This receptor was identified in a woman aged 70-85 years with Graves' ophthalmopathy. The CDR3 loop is CAIKAGVSTEAFF. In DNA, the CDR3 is TGTGCCATCAAGGCGGGCGTGAGCACTGAAGCTTTCTTT.